The 7 T cell receptor beta chains presented below share a single source sample, sequenced in a study of cytomegalovirus exposure and HLA in healthy donors. PCR involved 60 Vbeta and 13 Jbeta primers. Sequencing used immunoSEQ multiplex PCR; TCRdb keeps in-frame clones, though not all of them. Here the sample spans 150,000 to 200,000 clones, more than 85% being singletons. Source material: PBMCs. The receptor set was obtained from a woman aged 18 to 35 in good health and CMV-seronegative.

The CDR3, as DNA: TGCGCCAGCAGTCAATCCGGGAGGCGGACCGGGGAGCTGTTTTTT. Its protein is CASSQSGRRTGELFF. The V call is TRBV23-1, the J call TRBJ2-2; 7 positions agree with TRBD2. TRBV23-1 is marked as an open reading frame, function uncertain. The CDR3 has 15 amino acids. Trimming at V came to 0 bases and at J to 5 bases, leaving 3 bases not matched to a gene.

This clone was detected only a few times. V usage is TRBV10-3 and J usage is TRBJ2-6; D is unresolved. CDR1 is ENHRY, CDR2 SYGVKD, per germline. The CDR3 runs to 16 residues. V was shortened by 2 bases and J by 0 bases, with 8 bases between the two germline ends. CDR3 DNA sequence: TGTGCCATCAGTGAGCAACAGACCTCTGGGGCCAACGTCCTGACTTTC. Encoded protein: CAISEQQTSGANVLTF.

This chain uses TRBV6-6 with TRBJ1-1; 9 nucleotides agree with TRBD1. Germline V gene lookup returns CDR1 MNHNY and CDR2 SVGAGI (reference sequence). The CDR3 is 14 amino acids. V gave up 7 bases and J gave up 4 bases; unmatched junction bases: 7. This chain's CDR3 is CASNNRGPSTEAFF. DNA of the CDR3: TGTGCCAGCAACAACAGGGGGCCAAGCACTGAAGCTTTCTTT.

The chain links TRBV9 to TRBJ1-3, with 7 bases that match TRBD1. V lost 4 bases to trimming and J lost 4 bases; unmatched junction nucleotides: 8. The CDR3 has 15 residues. The V gene's germline CDR1 is SGDLS and CDR2 YYNGEE. CDR3 bases: TGTGCCAGCAGCCCAAGACAGGGTGGCGGAAACACCATATATTTT. Encoded protein: CASSPRQGGGNTIYF.

Notes on this clone: An end of the junction differs from the germline gene, which may be a read error. This chain uses TRBV7-7 with TRBJ2-3; 7 bases line up with TRBD2. Germline assignment: CDR1 SSHAT and CDR2 FNYEAQ (reference sequence). This CDR3 contains 15 residues. The CDR3: CASSPGLAGADTQYF. CDR3 in DNA: TGTGCTAGCAGCCCTGGGTTAGCGGGCGCAGATACGCAGTATTTT.

As regards this clone: Other DNA sequences from this sample encode an identical CDR3 as well. This rearrangement joins TRBV4-1 to TRBJ1-5; the match to TRBD1 covers 9 bases. The length of the CDR3 is 17 residues. With 3 bases clipped from V and 4 bases from J, the junction kept 10 bases outside the gene matches. Germline V gene data show CDR1 as MGHRA and CDR2 as YSYEKL. This chain's CDR3 is CASSHWTGADNNQPQHF. The CDR3 nucleotides read TGCGCCAGCAGCCATTGGACAGGGGCGGATAATAATCAGCCCCAGCATTTT.

The chain uses TRBV11-2 and TRBJ2-1; 8 bases match TRBD2. Germline loops: CDR1 SGHAT, CDR2 FQNNGV. Trimming removed 5 bases from V and 8 bases from J; junction bases left unmatched: 11. This CDR3 is built from 15 residues. The CDR3 region has the DNA TGTGCCAGCAGCCCATCCTTAGCGGGAATGGATGAGCAGTTCTTC. Its protein is CASSPSLAGMDEQFF.